This is a list of T cell receptor beta chains from one sample in a study of blood T cell repertoires in COVID-19. Produced via immunoSEQ multiplex PCR; TCRdb's table is partial and in-frame only. The profile shows approximately 220,000 clones, less than 90% of them singletons. Sequencing was done on a sample of peripheral blood. The origin of the receptors is a man aged 35 to 55 with acute or convalescent COVID-19. Each CDR3 is given with its conserved first and last residue. The order of the fields is V gene, D gene, clone size, J gene, CDR3 protein, CDR3 DNA. A D gene is named only where the DNA matches it firmly. Only some rows state a clone size, as once, few, many or a class for expanded clones.

V gene: TRBV7-9
D gene: TRBD1
clone size: NA
J gene: TRBJ2-5
CDR3 protein: CASSHRQGRGETQYF
CDR3 DNA: TGTGCCAGCAGCCACCGACAGGGAAGGGGAGAGACCCAGTACTTC

V gene: TRBV3-1/TRBV3-2
D gene: NA
clone size: NA
J gene: TRBJ1-1
CDR3 protein: CASSLSNTEAFF
CDR3 DNA: TGTGCCAGCAGCCTATCCAACACTGAAGCTTTCTTT

V gene: TRBV6-5
D gene: NA
clone size: NA
J gene: TRBJ2-5
CDR3 protein: CASSSPRGRFQETQYF
CDR3 DNA: TGTGCCAGCAGTTCACCTCGGGGGAGGTTCCAAGAGACCCAGTACTTC

V gene: TRBV13
D gene: NA
clone size: once
J gene: TRBJ2-7
CDR3 protein: CASSLQGAPEQYF
CDR3 DNA: TGTGCCAGCAGCTTACAAGGGGCGCCCGAGCAGTACTTC

V gene: TRBV5-6
D gene: NA
clone size: NA
J gene: TRBJ1-4
CDR3 protein: CASSLGSDWATNEKLFF
CDR3 DNA: TGTGCCAGCAGCTTGGGATCGGACTGGGCAACTAATGAAAAACTGTTTTTT

V gene: TRBV7-6
D gene: TRBD2
clone size: NA
J gene: TRBJ2-2
CDR3 protein: CASRTRAGGYTGELFF
CDR3 DNA: TGTGCCAGCCGGACGCGAGCGGGAGGCTACACCGGGGAGCTGTTTTTT

V gene: TRBV6-6
D gene: TRBD2
clone size: NA
J gene: TRBJ2-1
CDR3 protein: CASRLLAGGNEQFF
CDR3 DNA: TGTGCCAGCAGGCTCCTAGCGGGAGGCAATGAGCAGTTCTTC

V gene: TRBV9
D gene: TRBD2
clone size: once
J gene: TRBJ2-1
CDR3 protein: CASSSWTSGSGVNEQFF
CDR3 DNA: TGTGCCAGCAGCTCCTGGACTAGCGGGAGTGGGGTCAATGAGCAGTTCTTC

V gene: TRBV6-1
D gene: TRBD1
clone size: NA
J gene: TRBJ1-5
CDR3 protein: CASSEMGTGYSNQPQHF
CDR3 DNA: TGTGCCAGCAGTGAAATGGGGACAGGTTACAGCAATCAGCCCCAGCATTTT

V gene: TRBV15
D gene: NA
clone size: NA
J gene: TRBJ2-6
CDR3 protein: CATSRDKTGPSSGANVLTF
CDR3 DNA: TGTGCCACCAGCAGAGATAAAACAGGGCCGAGCTCTGGGGCCAACGTCCTGACTTTC

V gene: TRBV27
D gene: NA
clone size: NA
J gene: TRBJ1-6
CDR3 protein: CASSLRAGNSYNSPLHF
CDR3 DNA: TGTGCCAGCAGTTTAAGGGCAGGGAACTCCTATAATTCACCCCTCCACTTT

V gene: TRBV5-6
D gene: NA
clone size: NA
J gene: TRBJ1-2
CDR3 protein: CATAGGSNYGYTF
CDR3 DNA: TGTGCCACTGCGGGGGGTTCTAACTATGGCTACACCTTC

V gene: TRBV18
D gene: NA
clone size: once
J gene: TRBJ2-7
CDR3 protein: CASSPTRDKDYEQYF
CDR3 DNA: TGTGCCAGCTCACCAACCCGGGACAAGGATTACGAGCAGTACTTC

V gene: TRBV3-1/TRBV3-2
D gene: NA
clone size: NA
J gene: TRBJ2-3
CDR3 protein: CASSQAHQGDTQYF
CDR3 DNA: TGTGCCAGCAGCCAAGCCCATCAGGGAGATACGCAGTATTTT

V gene: TRBV5-4
D gene: NA
clone size: NA
J gene: TRBJ2-6
CDR3 protein: CASSLGDTGANVLTF
CDR3 DNA: TGTGCCAGCAGCTTGGGCGATACCGGGGCCAACGTCCTGACTTTC

V gene: TRBV30
D gene: NA
clone size: once
J gene: TRBJ2-1
CDR3 protein: CAGAGYNEQFF
CDR3 DNA: TGTGCCGGTGCAGGGTACAATGAGCAGTTCTTC

V gene: TRBV7-9
D gene: TRBD1
clone size: once
J gene: TRBJ1-4
CDR3 protein: CASSSTGGREKLFF
CDR3 DNA: TGTGCCAGCAGTTCTACAGGGGGCCGGGAAAAACTGTTTTTT

V gene: TRBV15
D gene: NA
clone size: few
J gene: TRBJ2-4
CDR3 protein: CATSGGGRSTKNIQYF
CDR3 DNA: TGTGCCACCAGCGGGGGGGGGCGATCGACCAAAAACATTCAGTACTTC

V gene: TRBV28
D gene: NA
clone size: NA
J gene: TRBJ1-2
CDR3 protein: CASSPRGTYGYTF
CDR3 DNA: TGTGCCAGCAGTCCACGGGGGACCTATGGCTACACCTTC

V gene: TRBV20-1
D gene: NA
clone size: NA
J gene: TRBJ2-1
CDR3 protein: CSARALDEQFF
CDR3 DNA: TGCAGTGCTAGAGCTCTTGATGAGCAGTTCTTC

V gene: TRBV27
D gene: TRBD2
clone size: NA
J gene: TRBJ2-7
CDR3 protein: CASSLLRGAYEQYF
CDR3 DNA: TGTGCCAGCAGTTTATTGCGGGGGGCGTACGAGCAGTACTTC

V gene: TRBV9
D gene: TRBD1
clone size: NA
J gene: TRBJ1-1
CDR3 protein: CASSARDRGRMNTEAFF
CDR3 DNA: TGTGCCAGCAGCGCCAGGGACAGGGGGCGAATGAACACTGAAGCTTTCTTT

V gene: TRBV11-3
D gene: NA
clone size: NA
J gene: TRBJ2-5
CDR3 protein: CASSQGSSRETQYF
CDR3 DNA: TGTGCCAGCAGCCAGGGTAGCAGCAGGGAGACCCAGTACTTC

V gene: TRBV5-1
D gene: TRBD1
clone size: NA
J gene: TRBJ2-1
CDR3 protein: CASSSRQGDNEQFF
CDR3 DNA: TGCGCCAGCAGCTCGAGACAGGGGGACAATGAGCAGTTCTTC

V gene: TRBV12-3/TRBV12-4
D gene: NA
clone size: NA
J gene: TRBJ1-1
CDR3 protein: CASTRGRPEAFF
CDR3 DNA: TGTGCCAGCACCCGGGGTCGACCAGAAGCTTTCTTT

V gene: TRBV27
D gene: TRBD1
clone size: NA
J gene: TRBJ1-5
CDR3 protein: CASLRGQGYNQPQHF
CDR3 DNA: TGTGCCAGCCTCAGGGGACAGGGGTACAATCAGCCCCAGCATTTT